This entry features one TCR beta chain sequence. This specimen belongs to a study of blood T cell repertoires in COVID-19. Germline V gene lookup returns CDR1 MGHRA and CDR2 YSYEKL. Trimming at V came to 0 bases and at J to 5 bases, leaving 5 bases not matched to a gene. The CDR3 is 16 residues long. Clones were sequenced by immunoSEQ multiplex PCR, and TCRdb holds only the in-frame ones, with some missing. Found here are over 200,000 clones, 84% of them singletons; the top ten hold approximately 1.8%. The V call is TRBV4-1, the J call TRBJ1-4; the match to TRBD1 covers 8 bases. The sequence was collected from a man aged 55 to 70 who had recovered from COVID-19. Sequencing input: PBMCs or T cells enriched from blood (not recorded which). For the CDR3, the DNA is TGCGCCAGCAGCCAAGAATTCAGGGGGCTAAATGAAAAACTGTTTTTT. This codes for CASSQEFRGLNEKLFF.